A single sample is the source of the 14 T cell receptor beta chains below, sequenced in a study of CD8 T cells in Susac syndrome. RNA amounts of about 0.5 to 1 ug underwent reverse transcription with random hexamers. One entry per CDR3 protein results from TCRdb running MiXCR on the immunoSEQ multiplex PCR reads. The sample contains approximately 190,000 distinct CDR3 sequences, roughly 92% of which appear only once. What was sequenced was CD4+ T cells from PBMCs. The receptors originated from a human donor in good health.

The CDR3 sequence: CASSSPGFANEQFF. The CDR3 coding sequence is TGTGCCAGCAGTTCCCCAGGGTTCGCGAATGAGCAGTTCTTC. The chain combines TRBV12-3 or TRBV12-4 with TRBJ2-1, with D possibly TRBD1 on 5 matching bases. Trimming stripped 4 bases from V and 7 bases from J, with 14 bases between. The length of the CDR3 is 14 residues.

The chain joins TRBV29-1 to TRBJ2-1; 7 nucleotides line up with TRBD2. This CDR3 region has 17 residues. The J segment lost 1 base and the V segment lost 2 bases, leaving 11 bases of the junction unmatched. Germline values: CDR1 SQVTM, CDR2 ANQGSEA. For the CDR3, the DNA is TGCAGCGTTGAAAAAAGACTAGCCCCGAAATCCTACAATGAGCAGTTCTTC. The encoded protein is CSVEKRLAPKSYNEQFF.

This clonotype was recorded only once. This chain uses TRBV7-2 with TRBJ2-5; 8 nucleotides match TRBD1. The germline gives CDR1 SGHTA, CDR2 FQGNSA. V was pared by 4 bases and J by 6 bases, with 7 bases of the junction left unmatched. The CDR3 extends over 14 amino acids. DNA of the CDR3: TGTGCCAGCAGCTCGGCAGGGGGCTTAAAGACCCAGTACTTC. Its translation is CASSSAGGLKTQYF.

This clonotype was seen once. The rearrangement uses TRBV6-2 or TRBV6-3 and TRBJ1-2; the D is unclear. Per the germline V gene, CDR1 is MNHEY and CDR2 is SVGEGT. The ends were cut back, 6 bases at V and 4 bases at J, with 12 bases in the middle. This CDR3 has 13 amino acids. CDR3 amino acids: CASRTTAGYGYTF. CDR3 nucleotide sequence: TGTGCCAGCAGAACGACCGCTGGCTATGGCTACACCTTC.

This chain uses TRBV10-3 with TRBJ2-1, with 7 bases that match TRBD1. Trimming took 6 bases from V and 10 from J; bases not matched to a gene: 6. Germline-derived CDR1 and CDR2 are ENHRY and SYGVKD. This CDR3 is built from 12 residues. The CDR3 sequence: CAISTGTAEQFF. In DNA form, the CDR3 reads TGTGCCATCAGCACCGGGACAGCCGAGCAGTTCTTC.

The chain is built from TRBV2 and TRBJ2-4; D gene ambiguous. CDR3 length equals 11 residues. The germline V gene has CDR1 SNHLY and CDR2 FYNNEI. Trimming cost V 3 bases and J 9 bases, with 6 bases left between them. In DNA form, the CDR3 reads TGTGCCAGCAGTGATCAGATCATTCAGTACTTC. Its protein is CASSDQIIQYF.

The chain has TRBV10-3 and TRBJ2-5; TRBD1 or TRBD2 may be the D gene (6 bases each). V was shortened by 4 bases and J by 0 bases, with 18 bases between the two germline ends. CDR3 length: 17 residues. Germline V CDR1 and CDR2: ENHRY, SYGVKD. CDR3 DNA sequence: TGTGCCATCAGTGCCCCGGGGGCCCCGACAGACCAAGAGACCCAGTACTTC. This translates into CAISAPGAPTDQETQYF.

CDR3 sequence (DNA): TGTGCCAGCAGGCAACGGGGAGGCTATGGCTACACCTTC. Protein product: CASRQRGGYGYTF. This chain links TRBV6-6 with TRBJ1-2, with no clear D. This CDR3 spans 13 amino acids. Trimming took 6 bases from V and 4 from J, leaving 12 bases between them. Germline V CDR1 and CDR2: MNHNY, SVGAGI (reference sequence).

This clonotype was seen more than once but under ten times. This chain links TRBV5-1 with TRBJ2-6, with D uncertain. Trimming removed 0 bases from V and 0 bases from J, with 4 bases in between. This CDR3 contains 15 residues. CDR1 is SGHRS, CDR2 YFSETQ, per germline. The CDR3: CASSLENSGANVLTF. CDR3 in DNA: TGCGCCAGCAGCTTGGAGAACTCTGGGGCCAACGTCCTGACTTTC.

The chain couples TRBV20-1 to TRBJ2-3, with a tentative D call TRBD1 (6 bases). The germline gives CDR1 DFQATT, CDR2 SNEGSKA (reference sequence). The CDR3 sequence is 14 residues long. Trimming took 6 bases from V and 0 from J, leaving 13 bases between them. This CDR3 reads CSAPGVWSTDTQYF. As DNA, the CDR3 is TGCAGTGCCCCAGGGGTTTGGAGCACAGATACGCAGTATTTT.

The chain uses TRBV20-1 and TRBJ2-6; no definite D call. Germline V lookup: CDR1 DFQATT, CDR2 SNEGSKA (reference sequence). The CDR3 sequence is 15 residues long. Trimming took 5 bases from V and 4 from J, leaving 15 bases between them. The CDR3 region has the DNA TGCAGTGCTCCAAGGTCCCTAACGGGGGCCAACGTCCTGACTTTC. The encoded protein is CSAPRSLTGANVLTF.

The V and J genes are TRBV5-1 and TRBJ1-1; no firm D call. V shed 4 bases and J shed 3 bases, with 16 bases lying between them. The germline V gene has CDR1 SGHRS and CDR2 YFSETQ. This CDR3 is 15 amino acids long. CDR3 sequence (DNA): TGCGCCAGCAGCCCCCGGACGGGAGAGGACACTGAAGCTTTCTTT. It encodes CASSPRTGEDTEAFF.

The chain carries TRBV6-2 or TRBV6-3 and TRBJ1-2; perhaps TRBD1 as D (5 bases). Per the germline V gene, CDR1 is MNHEY and CDR2 is SVGEGT. The CDR3 has 13 residues. V was trimmed by 5 bases and J by 4 bases, leaving 11 bases between them. CDR3 in DNA: TGTGCCAGCAGTGCAACCGGGGGCTATGGCTACACCTTC. This sequence encodes CASSATGGYGYTF.

The chain carries TRBV9 and TRBJ1-6; D call uncertain. Germline values: CDR1 SGDLS, CDR2 YYNGEE. The V end was cut by 0 bases, the J end by 7 bases, with 8 bases between. The CDR3 totals 14 residues. This chain's CDR3 is CASSVGAQNSPLHF. In DNA, the CDR3 is TGTGCCAGCAGCGTAGGGGCCCAAAATTCACCCCTCCACTTT.